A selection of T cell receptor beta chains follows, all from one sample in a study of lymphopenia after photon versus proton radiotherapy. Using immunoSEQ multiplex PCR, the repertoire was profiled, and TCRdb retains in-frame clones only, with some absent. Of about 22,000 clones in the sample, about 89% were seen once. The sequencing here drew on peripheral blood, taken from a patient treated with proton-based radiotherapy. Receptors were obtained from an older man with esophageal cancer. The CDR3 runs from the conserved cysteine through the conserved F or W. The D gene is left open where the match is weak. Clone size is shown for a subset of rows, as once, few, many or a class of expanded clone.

CDR3 DNA: TGTGCCATCAGTACTACACTTATCATGAACACTGAAGCTTTCTTT
CDR3 protein: CAISTTLIMNTEAFF
clone size: -
CDR3 length: 15
V gene: TRBV10-3
D gene: -
J gene: TRBJ1-1

CDR3 DNA: TGTGCCAGCAGTTTCTCCTTCGCGGCTAGCTCCTACAATGAGCAGTTCTTC
CDR3 protein: CASSFSFAASSYNEQFF
clone size: -
CDR3 length: 17
V gene: TRBV27
D gene: -
J gene: TRBJ2-1

CDR3 DNA: TGTGCCAGCAGTGACTCTGCGGGGGGTAGCACAGATACGCAGTATTTT
CDR3 protein: CASSDSAGGSTDTQYF
clone size: -
CDR3 length: 16
V gene: TRBV6-4
D gene: TRBD2
J gene: TRBJ2-3

CDR3 DNA: TGTGCCAGCAGCTCGTATGCCGCCCGGAGAGGAAAACTGTTTTTT
CDR3 protein: CASSSYAARRGKLFF
clone size: -
CDR3 length: 15
V gene: TRBV7-9
D gene: -
J gene: TRBJ1-4

CDR3 DNA: TGTGCCAGCAGCGTCCACTCGGACAGGGGAAGCTCCTACGAGCAGTACTTC
CDR3 protein: CASSVHSDRGSSYEQYF
clone size: -
CDR3 length: 17
V gene: TRBV9
D gene: TRBD1
J gene: TRBJ2-7

CDR3 DNA: TGTGCCAGCAGCTTAGGGACTAGTCTGTATGAGCAGTTCTTC
CDR3 protein: CASSLGTSLYEQFF
clone size: few
CDR3 length: 14
V gene: TRBV11-3
D gene: TRBD2
J gene: TRBJ2-1

CDR3 DNA: TGTGCCAGCAGCCCAATACTAGCGGGAGGGGCAGATACGCAGTATTTT
CDR3 protein: CASSPILAGGADTQYF
clone size: -
CDR3 length: 16
V gene: TRBV7-6
D gene: TRBD2
J gene: TRBJ2-3

CDR3 DNA: TGTGCCAGCAGTTTGTCAAGGGAACCCTATGGCTACACCTTC
CDR3 protein: CASSLSREPYGYTF
clone size: -
CDR3 length: 14
V gene: TRBV6-5
D gene: -
J gene: TRBJ1-2

CDR3 DNA: TGCGCCAGCAGCTTGGAGGGGGCCGGATACAATGAGCAGTTCTTC
CDR3 protein: CASSLEGAGYNEQFF
clone size: -
CDR3 length: 15
V gene: TRBV5-1
D gene: TRBD1
J gene: TRBJ2-1

CDR3 DNA: TGTGCCAGTAGCCGAGATAACTATGGCTACACCTTC
CDR3 protein: CASSRDNYGYTF
clone size: -
CDR3 length: 12
V gene: TRBV19
D gene: -
J gene: TRBJ1-2

CDR3 DNA: TGCGCCAGCAGCCATGGACAGGGGTATGTCTACGAGCAGTACTTC
CDR3 protein: CASSHGQGYVYEQYF
clone size: -
CDR3 length: 15
V gene: TRBV4-1
D gene: TRBD1
J gene: TRBJ2-7